Below are 18 T cell receptor beta chains sequenced from a single sample in a study of T cells in localized non-small cell lung cancer. Libraries were prepared by immunoSEQ multiplex PCR; TCRdb keeps only in-frame clonotypes and omits some of them. The table has 30,000 to 40,000 clones, approximately 78% seen once. The sequencing here drew on peripheral blood, taken before any cancer treatment. Receptors were obtained from a male donor at least 60 years old with stage II squamous cell lung carcinoma.

This clone showed up just once. The chain combines TRBV6-4 with TRBJ2-3; TRBD2 aligns across 7 bases. J was trimmed by 8 bases and V by 5 bases; bases with no gene match: 16. CDR3 length: 16 amino acids. CDR1 is MRHNA, CDR2 SNTAGT, per germline. CDR3 amino acids: CASSPSLAAGRATQYF. CDR3 nucleotides: TGTGCCAGCAGTCCGTCCCTAGCGGCAGGAAGAGCTACGCAGTATTTT.

The chain combines TRBV19 with TRBJ1-1; 8 nucleotides match TRBD1. Germline lookup yields CDR1 LNHDA and CDR2 SQIVND (reference sequence). Trimming at V came to 7 bases and at J to 2 bases, leaving 18 bases not matched to a gene. This CDR3 has 18 amino acids. The CDR3 DNA sequence: TGTGCCAGTACCAAGCGAGGAGGACAGGGAGGAGCTAACACTGAAGCTTTCTTT. Encoded protein: CASTKRGGQGGANTEAFF.

The chain couples TRBV6-1 to TRBJ2-5; 8 bases match TRBD2. The CDR3 totals 16 residues. CDR1 is MNHNS and CDR2 is SASEGT in the germline V gene. V was clipped by 4 bases and J by 5 bases; unmatched bases: 12. This chain's CDR3 is CASSVTSGGAGETQYF. The CDR3 DNA reads TGTGCCAGCAGTGTTACTTCGGGAGGGGCGGGGGAGACCCAGTACTTC.

With regard to this clone: The sample contains more than one DNA sequence encoding this CDR3. The CDR3 region has the DNA TGTGCCATCAGTGAGTGGGCAGGCGATTCACCCCTCCACTTT. Its translation: CAISEWAGDSPLHF. The rearrangement uses TRBV10-3 and TRBJ1-6, with D unclear. Trimming shortened V by 1 base and J by 8 bases, and 9 bases separated the two germline ends. The CDR3 is 14 amino acids. The V gene's germline CDR1 is ENHRY and CDR2 SYGVKD.

The rearrangement links TRBV27 to TRBJ2-1; 8 nucleotides agree with TRBD2. This CDR3 is 14 amino acids long. With 5 bases clipped from V and 8 bases from J, the junction kept 8 bases outside the gene matches. Per germline, CDR1 MNHEY and CDR2 SMNVEV (reference sequence). The CDR3 protein is CASSPHGGRYEQFF. CDR3 nucleotide sequence: TGTGCCAGCAGTCCCCATGGCGGGAGGTATGAGCAGTTCTTC.

V and J are TRBV6-5 and TRBJ1-1; TRBD1 is a possible D gene (5 bases). The CDR3 has 15 amino acids. The ends were cut back, 5 bases at V and 5 bases at J, with 18 bases in the middle. From germline, CDR1 is MNHEY and CDR2 SVGAGI. DNA of the CDR3: TGTGCCAGCAGTATCGCGGGGGTGGGGAGAACTGAAGCTTTCTTT. Amino acid sequence: CASSIAGVGRTEAFF.

The genes are TRBV7-6 and TRBJ2-2, with D unclear. The CDR3 loop spans 12 amino acids. The germline V gene encodes CDR1 SGHVS and CDR2 FNYEAQ. The V end was cut by 7 bases, the J end by 2 bases, with 5 bases between. The CDR3 DNA is TGTGCCAGCACACGCAACACCGGGGAGCTGTTTTTT. Protein: CASTRNTGELFF.

The V and J genes are TRBV5-1 and TRBJ1-1, with 7 bases lining up with TRBD1. Germline assignment: CDR1 SGHRS and CDR2 YFSETQ. The V segment lost 0 bases and the J segment 1 base; nucleotides outside the gene matches: 0. There are 14 residues in the CDR3. In nucleotides, the CDR3 is TGCGCCAGCAGCTTGGACAGGGGGAACACTGAAGCTTTCTTT. Amino acid sequence: CASSLDRGNTEAFF.

This chain uses TRBV19 with TRBJ2-2; 12 nucleotides agree with TRBD2. Germline loops: CDR1 LNHDA, CDR2 SQIVND (reference sequence). This CDR3 has 13 residues. J gave up 8 bases and V 7 bases, and 2 bases lay outside the gene matches. CDR3 sequence (DNA): TGTGCCAGTATGGGGACTAGCGGGGGGGAGCTGTTTTTT. It translates to CASMGTSGGELFF.

The genes are TRBV6-5 and TRBJ1-5, with 7 bases matching TRBD1. Germline CDR1 reads MNHEY; CDR2 reads SVGAGI. V lost 6 bases to trimming and J lost 7 bases; unmatched junction nucleotides: 9. The length of the CDR3 is 14 residues. The CDR3 loop is CASRPGTVNQPQHF. CDR3 nucleotides: TGTGCCAGCAGACCCGGGACAGTAAACCAGCCCCAGCATTTT.

As DNA, the CDR3 is TGTGCCAGCAGTTTGTATAGGGACAGTGGAAACACCATATATTTT. Translating gives CASSLYRDSGNTIYF. The chain carries TRBV28 and TRBJ1-3, with 7 bases lining up with TRBD1. J lost 3 bases, V lost 3 bases, and 5 bases had no gene match. Germline V gene lookup returns CDR1 MDHEN and CDR2 SYDVKM. This CDR3 is built from 15 residues.

The chain recombines TRBV6-5 with TRBJ2-3; D remains ambiguous. This CDR3 spans 12 amino acids. Germline V gene sequence: CDR1 MNHEY, CDR2 SVGAGI. V lost 6 bases to trimming and J lost 1 base, with 5 bases between them. In nucleotides, the CDR3 is TGTGCCAGCAGCCGGGGCACAGATACGCAGTATTTT. It specifies CASSRGTDTQYF.

V and J are TRBV18 and TRBJ1-2; no clear D gene. V lost 0 bases and J lost 3, with 8 bases in between. The CDR3 extends over 14 amino acids. Germline CDR1 and CDR2: KGHSH and LQKENI. As DNA, the CDR3 is TGTGCCAGCTCACCACCGCAGGCCGACTATGGCTACACCTTC. Its translation: CASSPPQADYGYTF.

A single count supports this clone. The genes are TRBV13 and TRBJ2-1; 7 nucleotides match TRBD2. The germline V gene has CDR1 PRHDT and CDR2 FYEKMQ (reference sequence). With 2 bases clipped from V and 1 base from J, the junction kept 2 bases outside the gene matches. The CDR3 contains 15 residues. CDR3 sequence: CASSLRRGSYNEQFF. The CDR3 DNA is TGTGCCAGCAGCTTAAGGCGGGGGTCCTACAATGAGCAGTTCTTC.

This clone has just one count. The genes are TRBV10-3 and TRBJ2-1, with TRBD1 matching 9 bases. CDR1 and CDR2 from the germline V gene are ENHRY and SYGVKD. V lost 6 bases and J lost 6; bases outside the gene matches: 9. The CDR3 has 15 amino acids. The CDR3 spells CAISPGTGSINEQFF. The CDR3 nucleotides are TGTGCCATCAGCCCCGGGACAGGGAGTATCAATGAGCAGTTCTTC.

V usage is TRBV19 and J usage is TRBJ1-3; D remains unclear. Germline V gene sequence: CDR1 LNHDA, CDR2 SQIVND (reference sequence). The CDR3 is made up of 14 amino acids. V was shortened by 4 bases and J by 0 bases, with 7 bases between the two germline ends. The chain's CDR3 is CASSTQDSGNTIYF. CDR3 nucleotide sequence: TGTGCCAGTAGTACGCAAGACTCTGGAAACACCATATATTTT.

The rearrangement joins TRBV2 to TRBJ2-7; 9 positions match TRBD1. Trimming took 5 bases from V and 3 from J; bases not matched to a gene: 5. Germline V gene data show CDR1 as SNHLY and CDR2 as FYNNEI. This CDR3 is 14 amino acids long. CDR3 sequence: CASSPSTGGYEQYF. CDR3 sequence (DNA): TGTGCCAGCAGTCCCTCGACAGGGGGCTACGAGCAGTACTTC. Variable domain in full (rest from reference TRBV2 and TRBJ2-7): EPEVTQTPSHQVTQMGQEVILRCVPISNHLYFYWYRQILGQKVEFLVSFYNNEISEKSEIFDDQFSVERPDGSNFTLKIRSTKLEDSAMYFCASSPSTGGYEQYFGPGTRLTVT.

The V and J genes are TRBV5-1 and TRBJ1-2; the match to TRBD1 covers 8 bases. The V gene end was trimmed by 5 bases and the J gene end by 8 bases; junction bases not matched to a gene: 20. CDR1 is SGHRS and CDR2 is YFSETQ in the germline V gene. The CDR3 runs 17 residues. CDR3 region: CASRVWPPVDRVKGYTF. DNA for the CDR3: TGCGCCAGCAGAGTTTGGCCCCCCGTGGACAGGGTGAAAGGCTACACCTTC.